This TCR beta chain was documented in a study of blood T cell repertoires in COVID-19. The protocol was immunoSEQ multiplex PCR, while the TCRdb copy is restricted to in-frame clones and leaves out a portion. Of 110,000 or so clones in the sample, about 85% were seen once. In germline, CDR1 is SGHNT, CDR2 YENEEA. This CDR3 has 12 amino acids. Deletions cut 8 bases from V and 4 bases from J, with 11 bases between. V gene TRBV11-3 combines with J gene TRBJ1-1, with D uncertain. This receptor was obtained from a human donor in a cohort sampled during active COVID-19. The specimen was peripheral blood. In nucleotides, the CDR3 is TGTGCCAGCTTCGGGGAGGGCACTGAAGCTTTCTTT. Protein product: CASFGEGTEAFF.